Following are 17 T cell receptor beta chains from one sample sequenced in a study of T cell responses to AZD1222 COVID-19 vaccine. Here immunoSEQ multiplex PCR was the method, and the copy in TCRdb shows in-frame clones only, minus some. The sample shows roughly 120,000 clones, roughly 87% of them seen only once. Sequenced here: peripheral blood, sampled on day 0 of AZD1222 vaccination. Receptors were obtained from an adult in good health.

The chain employs TRBV7-6 and TRBJ1-5; D uncertain. Germline CDR1 and CDR2: SGHVS and FNYEAQ. The CDR3 contains 15 residues. V was shortened by 1 base and J by 1 base, with 8 bases between the two germline ends. CDR3 bases: TGTGCCAGCAGCTTAGAACCGGGGAGCAATCAGCCCCAGCATTTT. Its translation: CASSLEPGSNQPQHF.

The rearrangement uses TRBV27 and TRBJ1-2; D call uncertain. CDR1 MNHEY and CDR2 SMNVEV come from the germline V gene (reference sequence). Trimming pared 2 bases from V and 0 bases from J, leaving 13 bases between. This CDR3 is built from 16 residues. CDR3 sequence (DNA): TGTGCCAGCAGTTTAATACCTGGCCCTTCTAACTATGGCTACACCTTC. It encodes CASSLIPGPSNYGYTF.

V usage is TRBV27 and J usage is TRBJ2-7; D is ambiguous. Germline V gene sequence: CDR1 MNHEY, CDR2 SMNVEV (reference sequence). This CDR3 is built from 14 residues. V was pared by 2 bases and J by 3 bases, with 11 bases between. CDR3 sequence reads: CASSLRRTDYEQYF. Written as DNA, the CDR3 is TGTGCCAGCAGTTTAAGACGGACGGACTACGAGCAGTACTTC.

CDR3 sequence: CASSLDQETQYF. The CDR3 DNA sequence: TGTGCCAGCAGCTTAGATCAGGAGACCCAGTACTTC. The chain couples TRBV11-3 to TRBJ2-5; D gene uncertain. V lost 0 bases, J lost 5 bases, and 4 bases lay in between. This CDR3 has 12 residues. Germline CDR1 and CDR2: SGHNT and YENEEA.

The chain links TRBV4-1 to TRBJ1-5, with TRBD1 identical over 7 bases. Per the germline V gene, CDR1 is MGHRA and CDR2 is YSYEKL. V was clipped by 1 base and J by 7 bases; unmatched bases: 7. The CDR3 totals 15 residues. This CDR3 is CASSQGGTDSQPQHF. DNA of the CDR3: TGCGCCAGCAGCCAAGGGGGGACAGATAGCCAGCCCCAGCATTTT.

The rearrangement uses TRBV7-2 and TRBJ1-2, with TRBD1 matching over 7 bases. Germline-derived CDR1 and CDR2 are SGHTA and FQGNSA. This CDR3 spans 16 amino acids. V shed 0 bases and J 4 bases; nucleotides not matched to a gene: 8. The CDR3: CASSLAVQGGTYGYTF. The CDR3 coding sequence is TGTGCCAGCAGCTTAGCCGTCCAAGGGGGCACCTATGGCTACACCTTC. Drawing the rest from reference TRBV7-2 and TRBJ1-2, the complete variable domain is GAGVSQSPSNKVTEKGKDVELRCDPISGHTALYWYRQSLGQGLEFLIYFQGNSAPDKSGLPSDRFSAERTGGSVSTLTIQRTQQEDSAVYLCASSLAVQGGTYGYTFGSGTRLTVV.

This chain links TRBV4-1 with TRBJ1-3, with D possibly being TRBD1 (6 bases). Germline CDR1 is MGHRA and CDR2 is YSYEKL. The CDR3 has 15 residues. Deletions cut 4 bases from V and 0 bases from J, with 10 bases between. DNA for the CDR3: TGCGCCAGCAGCCCTACAGGGATCTCTGGAAACACCATATATTTT. The encoded protein is CASSPTGISGNTIYF.

The J gene is TRBJ2-1, the V gene TRBV7-8, with 9 bases lining up with TRBD1. Germline CDR1 is SGHVS and CDR2 is FQNEAQ. There are 16 residues in the CDR3. J was trimmed by 8 bases and V by 8 bases; bases with no gene match: 16. The CDR3, as DNA: TGTGCCAGCTTTATGTGGGACAGGGAAGGTGGCGATGAGCAGTTCTTC. Encoded protein: CASFMWDREGGDEQFF.

The chain links TRBV6-1 to TRBJ1-5; D call uncertain. In germline, CDR1 is MNHNS, CDR2 SASEGT. V was shortened by 1 base and J by 5 bases, with 0 bases between the two germline ends. The CDR3 is 11 residues long. The CDR3 is CASSEDQPQHF. The CDR3 DNA sequence: TGTGCCAGCAGTGAAGATCAGCCCCAGCATTTT.

The J gene is TRBJ1-2, the V gene TRBV28; possible D gene TRBD1, 5 bases. From germline, CDR1 is MDHEN and CDR2 SYDVKM. The CDR3 is made up of 12 amino acids. V dropped 6 bases and J dropped 7 bases, with 12 bases sitting between them. CDR3 amino acids: CASSLTVGGYTF. CDR3 nucleotides: TGTGCCAGCAGCTTGACAGTCGGTGGCTACACCTTC.

This clone was seen more than once but under ten times. The chain joins TRBV9 to TRBJ2-1; no clear D gene. The CDR3 covers 13 residues. The V and J ends lost 2 bases and 5 bases respectively, with 8 bases between them. Germline CDR1 is SGDLS and CDR2 is YYNGEE. CDR3 sequence reads: CASSVGQNNEQFF. The DNA of the CDR3 is TGTGCCAGCAGCGTCGGGCAAAACAATGAGCAGTTCTTC.

This clone came up a few times. The chain employs TRBV24-1 and TRBJ2-2, with 8 bases fitting TRBD1. Per germline, CDR1 KGHDR and CDR2 SFDVKD. This CDR3 has 19 amino acids. V lost 3 bases to trimming and J lost 6 bases; unmatched junction nucleotides: 17. CDR3 coding DNA: TGTGCCACCAGTGATACGACCGTCTCAGGGGGCGTTCTGGCCGGGGAGCTGTTTTTT. Encoded protein: CATSDTTVSGGVLAGELFF.

In this sample, this clone turned up once. The chain is built from TRBV28 and TRBJ1-2, with D possibly being TRBD1 (5 bases). This CDR3 comprises 14 residues. Trimming pared 7 bases from V and 8 bases from J, leaving 20 bases between. CDR1 MDHEN and CDR2 SYDVKM come from the germline V gene. The CDR3 here is CASTLGQGSSGYTF. The CDR3 DNA follows: TGTGCCAGCACCCTGGGGCAGGGCAGTTCGGGCTACACCTTC.

A single count supports this clone. The genes are TRBV28 and TRBJ1-2, with 9 bases aligning to TRBD1. V gave up 3 bases and J gave up 5 bases; unmatched junction bases: 1. The germline gives CDR1 MDHEN, CDR2 SYDVKM. This CDR3 has 13 residues. The CDR3 here is CASSLGTGYGYTF. For the CDR3, the DNA is TGTGCCAGCAGTTTGGGGACAGGGTATGGCTACACCTTC.

The chain recombines TRBV27 with TRBJ2-7; D perhaps matches TRBD2 (5 bases). The V gene's germline CDR1 is MNHEY and CDR2 SMNVEV (reference sequence). The V end was cut by 3 bases, the J end by 5 bases, with 14 bases between. This CDR3 spans 14 amino acids. As DNA, the CDR3 is TGTGCCAGCAGTTTCCGGACTTCTCGGAACGAGCAGTACTTC. Its translation: CASSFRTSRNEQYF.

The chain carries TRBV20-1 and TRBJ2-3; D gene unclear. Germline-derived CDR1 and CDR2 are DFQATT and SNEGSKA (reference sequence). There are 10 residues in the CDR3. Deletions cut 6 bases from V and 8 bases from J, with 9 bases between. Here the CDR3 reads CSAYRGTQYF. The CDR3 DNA is TGCAGTGCCTACAGAGGTACGCAGTATTTT.

The chain employs TRBV25-1 and TRBJ2-4; D could derive from TRBD1 or TRBD2 (5 bases each). Trimming stripped 5 bases from V and 5 bases from J, with 13 bases between. This CDR3 has 14 residues. Germline V gene data show CDR1 as MGHDK and CDR2 as SYGVNS. As DNA, the CDR3 is TGTGCCAGCAGTTCCGGGACCGCTCAAAACATTCAGTACTTC. Residues: CASSSGTAQNIQYF. The complete variable domain, with remaining parts taken from reference TRBV25-1 and TRBJ2-4, reads EADIYQTPRYLVIGTGKKITLECSQTMGHDKMYWYQQDPGMELHLIHYSYGVNSTEKGDLSSESTVSRIRTEHFPLTLESARPSHTSQYLCASSSGTAQNIQYFGAGTRLSVL.